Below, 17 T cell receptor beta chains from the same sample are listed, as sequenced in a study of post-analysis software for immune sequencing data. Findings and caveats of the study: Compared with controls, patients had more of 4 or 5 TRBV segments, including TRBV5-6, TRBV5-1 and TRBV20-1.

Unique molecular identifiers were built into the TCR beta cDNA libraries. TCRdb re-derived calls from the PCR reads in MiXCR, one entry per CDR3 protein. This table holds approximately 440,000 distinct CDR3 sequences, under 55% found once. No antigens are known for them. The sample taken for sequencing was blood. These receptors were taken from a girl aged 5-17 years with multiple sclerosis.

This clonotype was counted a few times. CDR3 loop: CASSFSGTGNEQFF. In DNA form, the CDR3 reads TGTGCCAGCAGCTTCAGTGGGACGGGGAATGAGCAGTTCTTC. V gene TRBV7-8 combines with J gene TRBJ2-1, with D perhaps assigned TRBD1 or TRBD2 (5 bases each). The CDR3 runs 14 residues. V lost 3 bases and J lost 7, with 13 bases in between. Germline-derived CDR1 and CDR2 are SGHVS and FQNEAQ.

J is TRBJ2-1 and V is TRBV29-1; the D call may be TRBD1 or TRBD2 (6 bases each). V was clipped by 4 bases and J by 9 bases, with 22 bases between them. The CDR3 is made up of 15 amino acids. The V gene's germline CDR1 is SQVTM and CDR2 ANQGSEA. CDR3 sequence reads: CSVVGRGGPWGEQFF. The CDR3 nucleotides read TGCAGCGTTGTGGGTCGTGGGGGGCCCTGGGGTGAGCAGTTCTTC.

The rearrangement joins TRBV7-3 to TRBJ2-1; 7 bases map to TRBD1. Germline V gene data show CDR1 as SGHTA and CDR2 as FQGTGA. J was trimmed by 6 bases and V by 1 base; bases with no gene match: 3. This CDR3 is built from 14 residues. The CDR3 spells CASSLMDRPNEQFF. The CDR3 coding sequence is TGTGCCAGCAGCTTAATGGACAGGCCCAATGAGCAGTTCTTC.

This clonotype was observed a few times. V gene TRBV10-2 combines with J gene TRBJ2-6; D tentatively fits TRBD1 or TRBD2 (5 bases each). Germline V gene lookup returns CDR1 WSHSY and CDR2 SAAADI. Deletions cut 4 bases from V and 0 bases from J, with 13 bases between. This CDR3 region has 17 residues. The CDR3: CASSGGTEPSGANVLTF. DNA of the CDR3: TGCGCCAGCAGTGGGGGGACGGAACCCTCTGGGGCCAACGTCCTGACTTTC.

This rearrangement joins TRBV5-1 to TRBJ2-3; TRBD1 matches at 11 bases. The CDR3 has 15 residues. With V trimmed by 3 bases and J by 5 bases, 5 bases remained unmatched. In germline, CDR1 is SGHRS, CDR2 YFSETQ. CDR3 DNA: TGCGCCAGCAGCTCCGGACAGGGGGCTGTAGATACGCAGTATTTT. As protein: CASSSGQGAVDTQYF.

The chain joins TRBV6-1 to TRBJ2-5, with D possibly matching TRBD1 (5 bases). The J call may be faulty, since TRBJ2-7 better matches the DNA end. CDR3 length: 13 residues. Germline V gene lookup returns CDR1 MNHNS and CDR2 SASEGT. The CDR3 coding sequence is TGTGCCAGCAGCTCTGTTCAGGGTTCCGAGCAGTACTTC. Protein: CASSSVQGSEQYF.

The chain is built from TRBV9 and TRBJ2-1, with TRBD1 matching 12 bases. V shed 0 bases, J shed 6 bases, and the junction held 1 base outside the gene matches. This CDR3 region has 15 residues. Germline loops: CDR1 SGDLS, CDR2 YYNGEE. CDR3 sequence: CASSVEGQGANEQFF. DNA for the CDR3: TGTGCCAGCAGCGTAGAGGGACAGGGGGCCAATGAGCAGTTCTTC.

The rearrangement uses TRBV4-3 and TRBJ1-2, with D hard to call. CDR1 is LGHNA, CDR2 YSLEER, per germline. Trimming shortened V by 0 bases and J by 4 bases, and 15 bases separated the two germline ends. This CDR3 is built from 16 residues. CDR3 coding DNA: TGCGCCAGCAGCCAAGATCGTCGACATGTGAGCTATGGCTACACCTTC. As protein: CASSQDRRHVSYGYTF.

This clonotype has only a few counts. The CDR3 protein is CASSSTGGTYEQYF. CDR3 sequence (DNA): TGTGCCAGCAGTTCGACAGGGGGGACCTACGAGCAGTACTTC. The rearrangement joins TRBV3-1 to TRBJ2-7; 9 bases are shared with TRBD1. The ends lost 6 bases at V and 2 bases at J; junction bases unmatched: 5. The CDR3 is 14 amino acids. The germline gives CDR1 LGHDT, CDR2 YNNKEL (reference sequence).

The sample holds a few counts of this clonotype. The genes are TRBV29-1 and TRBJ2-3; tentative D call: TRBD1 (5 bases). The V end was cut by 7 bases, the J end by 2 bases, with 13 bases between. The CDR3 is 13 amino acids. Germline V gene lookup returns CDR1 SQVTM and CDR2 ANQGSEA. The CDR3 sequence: CSALEGDTDTQYF. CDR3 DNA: TGCAGCGCCCTGGAAGGGGACACAGATACGCAGTATTTT.

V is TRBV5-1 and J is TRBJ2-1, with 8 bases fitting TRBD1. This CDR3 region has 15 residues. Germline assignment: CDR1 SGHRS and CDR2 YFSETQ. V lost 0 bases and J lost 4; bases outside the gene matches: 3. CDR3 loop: CASSLVTGGYNEQFF. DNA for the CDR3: TGCGCCAGCAGCTTGGTCACAGGGGGGTACAATGAGCAGTTCTTC.

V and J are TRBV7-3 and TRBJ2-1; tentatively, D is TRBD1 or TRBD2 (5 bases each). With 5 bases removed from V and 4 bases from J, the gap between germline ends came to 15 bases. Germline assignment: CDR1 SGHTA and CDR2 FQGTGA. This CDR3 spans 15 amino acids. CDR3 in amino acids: CASSPPGRVYNEQFF. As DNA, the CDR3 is TGTGCCAGCAGCCCCCCGGGACGAGTATACAATGAGCAGTTCTTC.

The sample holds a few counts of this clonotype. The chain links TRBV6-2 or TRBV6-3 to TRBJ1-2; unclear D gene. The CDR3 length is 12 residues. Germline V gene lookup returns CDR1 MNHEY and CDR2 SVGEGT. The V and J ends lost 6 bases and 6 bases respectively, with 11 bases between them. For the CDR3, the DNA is TGTGCCAGCAGCAAGTGGGGTGATGGCTACACCTTC. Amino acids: CASSKWGDGYTF.

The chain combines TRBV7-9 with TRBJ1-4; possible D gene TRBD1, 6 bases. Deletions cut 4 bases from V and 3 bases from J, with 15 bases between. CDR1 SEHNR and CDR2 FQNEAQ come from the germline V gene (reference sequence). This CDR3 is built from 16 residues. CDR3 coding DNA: TGTGCCAGCAGCTCAAATCACAGGGCGCCTAATGAAAAACTGTTTTTT. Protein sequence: CASSSNHRAPNEKLFF. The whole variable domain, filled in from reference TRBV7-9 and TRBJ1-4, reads DTGVSQNPRHKITKRGQNVTFRCDPISEHNRLYWYRQTLGQGPEFLTYFQNEAQLEKSRLLSDRFSAERPKGSFSTLEIQRTEQGDSAMYLCASSSNHRAPNEKLFFGSGTQLSVL.

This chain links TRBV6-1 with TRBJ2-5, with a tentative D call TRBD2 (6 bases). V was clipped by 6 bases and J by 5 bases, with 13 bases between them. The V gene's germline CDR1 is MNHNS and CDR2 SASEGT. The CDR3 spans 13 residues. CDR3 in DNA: TGTGCCAGCAGGGAGGGAGTCTGGGAGACCCAGTACTTC. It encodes CASREGVWETQYF.

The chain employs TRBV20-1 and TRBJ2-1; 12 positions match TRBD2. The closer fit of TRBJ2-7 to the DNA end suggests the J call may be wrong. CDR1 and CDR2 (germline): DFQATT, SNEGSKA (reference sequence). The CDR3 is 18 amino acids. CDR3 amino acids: CSASSSSGRAISYNEQYF. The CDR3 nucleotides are TGCAGTGCTAGCTCATCTAGCGGGAGGGCTATATCCTACAATGAGCAGTACTTC.

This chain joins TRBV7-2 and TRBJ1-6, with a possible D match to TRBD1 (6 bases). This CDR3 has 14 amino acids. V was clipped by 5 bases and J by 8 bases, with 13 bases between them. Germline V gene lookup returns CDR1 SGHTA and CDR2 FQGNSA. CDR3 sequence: CASSVDSLYSPLHF. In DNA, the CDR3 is TGTGCCAGCAGCGTGGACAGCCTGTATTCACCCCTCCACTTT.